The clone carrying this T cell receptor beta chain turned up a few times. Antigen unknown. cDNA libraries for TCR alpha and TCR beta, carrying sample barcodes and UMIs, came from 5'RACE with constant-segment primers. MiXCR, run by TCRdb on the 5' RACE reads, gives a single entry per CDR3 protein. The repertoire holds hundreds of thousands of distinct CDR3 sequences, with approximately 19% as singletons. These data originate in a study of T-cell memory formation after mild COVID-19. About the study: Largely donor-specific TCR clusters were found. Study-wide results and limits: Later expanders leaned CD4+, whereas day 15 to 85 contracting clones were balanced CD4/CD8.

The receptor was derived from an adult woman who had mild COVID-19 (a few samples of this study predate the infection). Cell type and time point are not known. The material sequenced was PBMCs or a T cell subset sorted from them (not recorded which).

DNA for the CDR3: TGTGCCAGCAGCGGACGGAGCACTGAAGCTTTCTTT. Encoded protein: CASSGRSTEAFF. This chain joins TRBV7-9 and TRBJ1-1; D is ambiguous. Trimming stripped 5 bases from V and 4 bases from J, with 8 bases between. This CDR3 is 12 amino acids long. Germline CDR1 is SEHNR and CDR2 is FQNEAQ (reference sequence).